This T cell receptor (beta chain) emerged from a study of cytomegalovirus exposure and HLA in healthy donors. Study context: Counted in an early data release were about 85 million unique TCRs from HLA-typed donors.

General study findings and limits: V segments that were indistinguishable, TRBV6-2 and TRBV6-3 among them, were omitted from analysis. Many donors carried some public TCRs, although rarity characterized most TCR sequences.

With 2 bases removed from V and 4 bases from J, the gap between germline ends came to 14 bases. From germline, CDR1 is SQVTM and CDR2 ANQGSEA. CDR3 length equals 14 residues. PCR used 60 Vbeta primers and 13 Jbeta primers. Only in-frame clones appear in the TCRdb table, and some are missing; sequencing was by immunoSEQ multiplex PCR. In the table there are 95,000 to 100,000 clones, approximately 77% of which are singletons. Concerning this clone itself: Its antigen is undetermined.

Sequenced sample: PBMCs. The TCR comes from a female donor in good health and CMV-seronegative. The gene calls are TRBV29-1 and TRBJ1-2; maybe TRBD1 (6 bases). The CDR3 coding sequence is TGCAGCGTTGAAAGTGCGGGGGCGGGCTATGGCTACACCTTC. Protein: CSVESAGAGYGYTF. Based on the CDR3 plus reference TRBV29-1 and TRBJ1-2, the full variable domain is SAVISQKPSRDICQRGTSLTIQCQVDSQVTMMFWYRQQPGQSLTLIATANQGSEATYESGFVIDKFPISRPNLTFSTLTVSNMSPEDSSIYLCSVESAGAGYGYTFGSGTRLTVV.